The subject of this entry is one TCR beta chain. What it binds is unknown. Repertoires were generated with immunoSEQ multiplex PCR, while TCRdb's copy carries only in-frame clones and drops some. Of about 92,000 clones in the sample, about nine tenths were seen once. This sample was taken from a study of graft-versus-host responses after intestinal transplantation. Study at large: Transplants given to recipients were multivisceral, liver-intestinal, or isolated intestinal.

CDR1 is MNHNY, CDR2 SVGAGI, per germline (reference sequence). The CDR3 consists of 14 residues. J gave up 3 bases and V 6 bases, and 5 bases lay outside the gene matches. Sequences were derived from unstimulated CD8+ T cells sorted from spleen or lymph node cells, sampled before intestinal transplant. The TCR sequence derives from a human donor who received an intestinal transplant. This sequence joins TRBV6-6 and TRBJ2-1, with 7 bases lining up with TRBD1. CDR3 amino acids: CASSRQGNYNEQFF. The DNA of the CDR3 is TGTGCCAGCAGCAGACAGGGTAACTACAATGAGCAGTTCTTC.